This TCR beta chain was sequenced for a study of blood T cell repertoires in COVID-19 (TCRdb year 2020). Some background on the complete study: Samples from collaborators originated in the United States, Italy and Spain and spanned both the acute and convalescent phases of COVID-19. The material from the prospective study consisted of cDNA or gDNA derived from T cells, B-cell-depleted T cells, or PBMCs. Deeply sampled blood TCRbeta repertoires from subjects exposed to, actively infected with, or recovered from COVID-19 were included in the dataset. A freely available public database, intended as a resource for researchers studying the immune response to SARS-CoV-2, is where the repertoires were released. The samples were drawn from the first 160 participants of the ongoing ImmuneRACE study and from some 1,300 subjects provided by 6 global collaborators. A de-identified subject ID, COVID-19 status, age in years and sex were almost always included in the sample metadata. Where available, HLA class I and class II types were obtained from metadata supplied by the sample provider rather than from assay-based typing.

Results and caveats for the whole study, not just this receptor: The quantity of clinical and demographic metadata differed by source and by participant and was supplied without curation.

Trimming at the junction amounts to 4 bases on V and 5 bases on J, and the germline ends lie 8 bases apart. Reading from cysteine to phenylalanine, the CDR3 counts 12 amino acids. Solely the CDR3 DNA is kept, with 36 bases framed from the first base. Taken from the germline V gene, the CDR1 and CDR2 loops are SGHRS and YFSETQ. The collaborating institutions used their own protocols to collect whole blood in K2EDTA tubes. For TCRbeta analysis, collaborators shipped samples in one of three forms: frozen whole blood, isolated PBMCs, or DNA extracted from either of those sample types. TCRbeta CDR3 regions were amplified from genomic DNA by means of the immunoSEQ Assay, a bias-controlled multiplex PCR. For the original study's pipeline: Within the assay, amplification of reference gene primers was used to estimate how many nucleated cells each sample contained. To quantify the absolute abundance of each unique TCRbeta CDR3 rearrangement, sequence reads were collapsed and filtered. For each sample, productive Simpson clonality was calculated as the square root of Simpson's diversity index over productive rearrangements. This is the immuneACCESS table as TCRdb keeps it, with only in-frame sequences that have V and J called. A part of the clones is gone; compared with another copy, unresolved V genes explain less than half, and the rest is unexplained. The V and J calls and clone size come from that table; D and trimming were worked out from the DNA. The sample profile shows roughly 35,000 clones; approximately 89% of them were found once. 11% to 15% of the sample is taken by the ten largest.

As for this clone: The antigen it recognizes is unknown. No much larger clonotype is one base removed from it; base qualities were not supplied.

The sequencing input was peripheral blood. This sequence uses TRBV5-1 and TRBJ2-3, with no reliable assignment of the D segment. The sequence derives from a man aged 55 to 69 with active COVID-19. The CDR3 amino acid sequence is: CASSPSGDTQYF. DNA sequence: TGCGCCAGCAGCCCCTCGGGAGATACGCAGTATTTT.